Shown below are 30 T cell receptor beta chains from a single sample sequenced in a study of cytomegalovirus exposure and HLA in healthy donors (dated by TCRdb to the late 2010s). Library construction relied on the immunoSEQ multiplex PCR assay. A mixture of 60 forward primers for TCR Vbeta segments and 13 reverse primers for TCR Jbeta segments was used in the multiplex PCR. As stored in TCRdb, this immuneACCESS dataset retains in-frame rearrangements with V and J assigned. A fraction of the clones does not appear; measured against another copy, unresolved V genes explain less than half of the discrepancy, and the remainder lacks a known reason. This sample is represented by more than 150,000 clones; 76% of them were singletons. The top ten constitute about 2.5% of the sample. Sequenced: PBMCs. The source of these receptors is a woman aged 25 to 39 in good health and CMV-seropositive.

This clone was seen a few times. This rearrangement joins TRBV5-4 to TRBJ2-5; D uncertain. Germline V gene data show CDR1 as SGHNT and CDR2 as YYREEE (reference sequence). CDR3 length: 13 residues. The V end was cut by 5 bases, the J end by 5 bases, with 13 bases between. CDR3 nucleotide sequence: TGTGCCAGCAGTACTACTGGCCTTGAGACCCAGTACTTC. Protein: CASSTTGLETQYF.

The chain joins TRBV7-2 to TRBJ2-7; TRBD2 might be the D (7 bases). The V gene's germline CDR1 is SGHTA and CDR2 FQGNSA. CDR3 length equals 15 residues. V lost 6 bases, J lost 2 bases, and 17 bases lay in between. The CDR3 region is CASSIIGGGPYEQYF. The DNA of the CDR3 is TGTGCCAGCAGTATAATCGGCGGGGGCCCCTACGAGCAGTACTTC.

The gene calls are TRBV28 and TRBJ2-1; possible D gene TRBD2, 5 bases. Trimming stripped 7 bases from V and 0 bases from J, with 13 bases between. The CDR3 is 15 amino acids. The germline V gene encodes CDR1 MDHEN and CDR2 SYDVKM. CDR3 protein: CASMERTSSYNEQFF. In DNA form, the CDR3 reads TGTGCCAGCATGGAGCGGACGAGCTCCTACAATGAGCAGTTCTTC.

Points on this clone: At one of its ends the junction is not consistent with the germline gene, which may arise from a read error. Other nucleotide sequences from this sample produce the same CDR3. J is TRBJ1-2 and V is TRBV7-9, with 12 bases aligning to TRBD1. Germline-derived CDR1 and CDR2 are SEHNR and FQNEAQ (reference sequence). The CDR3 spans 15 residues. The CDR3 DNA reads TGCGCCAGCAGCCCCGGGACAGGGGGCTTCTATGGCTACACCTTC. Translating it yields CASSPGTGGFYGYTF.

The chain employs TRBV6-5 and TRBJ2-7; 12 positions match TRBD1. The CDR3 runs 15 residues. Germline-derived CDR1 and CDR2 are MNHEY and SVGAGI. J lost 2 bases, V lost 5 bases, and 4 bases had no gene match. For the CDR3, the DNA is TGTGCCAGCAGTCCGGGACAGGGGGCAGCCTACGAGCAGTACTTC. Translating it yields CASSPGQGAAYEQYF.

J is TRBJ2-1 and V is TRBV13; maybe TRBD2 (6 bases). CDR1 PRHDT and CDR2 FYEKMQ come from the germline V gene (reference sequence). CDR3 length: 13 residues. The germline V and J ends were trimmed by 3 bases and 9 bases, with 12 bases remaining between them. The CDR3: CASSLGNGGEQFF. CDR3 DNA sequence: TGTGCCAGCAGCTTGGGGAACGGGGGTGAGCAGTTCTTC.

V usage is TRBV27 and J usage is TRBJ2-1; 10 bases align to TRBD1. The V gene end was trimmed by 3 bases and the J gene end by 5 bases; junction bases not matched to a gene: 7. The CDR3 covers 16 residues. CDR1 and CDR2 (germline): MNHEY, SMNVEV (reference sequence). The CDR3: CASSFLPGTGDNEQFF. In DNA form, the CDR3 reads TGTGCCAGCAGTTTCCTACCCGGGACAGGGGACAATGAGCAGTTCTTC.

This clone turned up a few times. The chain employs TRBV10-1 and TRBJ2-7; D may be TRBD1 (5 bases). Deletions cut 5 bases from V and 5 bases from J, with 13 bases between. CDR1 and CDR2 from the germline V gene are WNHNN and SYGVQD (reference sequence). The CDR3 has 13 residues. The CDR3 bases are TGCGCCAGCAGTAGTCAAGGGGTCCACGAGCAGTACTTC. Translated: CASSSQGVHEQYF.

The chain combines TRBV4-2 with TRBJ2-2; D is perhaps TRBD1 (6 bases). The CDR3 is made up of 15 amino acids. The ends were cut back, 4 bases at V and 1 base at J, with 10 bases in the middle. Germline V gives CDR1 LGHNA, CDR2 YNFKEQ. CDR3 protein: CASSLTQGNTGELFF. In DNA, the CDR3 is TGTGCCAGCAGCCTGACACAGGGGAACACCGGGGAGCTGTTTTTT.

The chain uses TRBV5-1 and TRBJ2-1; weak D call: TRBD2 (5 bases). Looked up from germline, CDR1 is SGHRS and CDR2 is YFSETQ. V shed 4 bases and J shed 4 bases, with 9 bases lying between them. The CDR3 totals 13 residues. The chain's CDR3 is CASSIGMYNEQFF. The DNA of the CDR3 is TGCGCCAGCAGCATCGGGATGTACAATGAGCAGTTCTTC.

The V gene is TRBV6-5, the J gene TRBJ1-5; D is unclear. The germline V gene encodes CDR1 MNHEY and CDR2 SVGAGI. Trimming took 5 bases from V and 4 from J, leaving 12 bases between them. The CDR3 covers 14 residues. CDR3 sequence reads: CASSGGGPNQPQHF. In DNA form, the CDR3 reads TGTGCCAGCAGTGGAGGTGGCCCTAATCAGCCCCAGCATTTT.

This clone has more than one count but fewer than ten. The gene calls are TRBV10-3 and TRBJ2-6; possibly TRBD1 for D (5 bases). This CDR3 is 14 amino acids long. Trimming stripped 6 bases from V and 4 bases from J, with 10 bases between. The germline CDR1 and CDR2 sequences are ENHRY and SYGVKD. For the CDR3, the DNA is TGTGCCATCAGAGGGGATGCGGGGGCCAACGTCCTGACTTTC. Translating it yields CAIRGDAGANVLTF.

The chain links TRBV14 to TRBJ2-5, with D unresolved. The better agreement between TRBJ2-7 and the DNA end casts doubt on the J call. The CDR3 runs 12 residues. Germline loops: CDR1 SGHDN, CDR2 FVKESK. The CDR3 bases are TGTGCCAGCAGCCAAACGCAGGTCGAGCAGTACTTC. This gives the protein CASSQTQVEQYF.

This clone was seen only a few times. CDR3 region: CASSQSQGFREQYF. The CDR3 DNA is TGCGCCAGCAGCCAATCTCAGGGGTTCCGCGAGCAGTACTTC. V gene TRBV4-1 combines with J gene TRBJ2-7, with D perhaps matching TRBD1 (6 bases). Per the germline V gene, CDR1 is MGHRA and CDR2 is YSYEKL. This CDR3 region has 14 residues. V was pared by 2 bases and J by 6 bases, with 14 bases between.

The CDR3 sequence: CATSKRGQGYNEQFF. In DNA, the CDR3 is TGTGCCACCAGCAAGAGAGGTCAGGGATACAATGAGCAGTTCTTC. The chain uses TRBV15 and TRBJ2-1, with D tentatively TRBD1 (5 bases). The CDR3 consists of 15 residues. V lost 4 bases to trimming and J lost 4 bases, with 14 bases between them. Germline V CDR1 and CDR2: LNHNV, YYDKDF (reference sequence).

The chain employs TRBV9 and TRBJ2-7, with D maybe TRBD2 (6 bases). Germline V gives CDR1 SGDLS, CDR2 YYNGEE. This CDR3 is 15 amino acids long. The germline V and J ends were trimmed by 0 bases and 5 bases, with 15 bases remaining between them. Written as DNA, the CDR3 is TGTGCCAGCAGCGTAGCTCCGACTAGTAAGGACGAGCAGTACTTC. Its protein is CASSVAPTSKDEQYF. The complete variable domain, with remaining parts taken from reference TRBV9 and TRBJ2-7, reads DSGVTQTPKHLITATGQRVTLRCSPRSGDLSVYWYQQSLDQGLQFLIQYYNGEERAKGNILERFSAQQFPDLHSELNLSSLELGDSALYFCASSVAPTSKDEQYFGPGTRLTVT.

This chain links TRBV4-3 with TRBJ2-1; D is unresolved. From germline, CDR1 is LGHNA and CDR2 YSLEER. The ends were cut back, 2 bases at V and 0 bases at J, with 8 bases in the middle. CDR3 length: 15 amino acids. The CDR3 sequence: CASSQTESSYNEQFF. The CDR3 bases are TGCGCCAGCAGCCAAACAGAGAGCTCCTACAATGAGCAGTTCTTC.

Remarks on this clone: Other DNA sequences within the sample encode an identical CDR3. This chain links TRBV7-2 with TRBJ1-5, with 11 bases fitting TRBD1. Germline V gene lookup returns CDR1 SGHTA and CDR2 FQGNSA. V lost 5 bases to trimming and J lost 5 bases; unmatched junction nucleotides: 5. CDR3 length: 15 residues. The CDR3 reads CASSREGQGDQPQHF. The DNA of the CDR3 is TGTGCCAGCAGCCGCGAGGGACAGGGGGATCAGCCCCAGCATTTT.

The chain recombines TRBV5-1 with TRBJ1-5; 7 nucleotides match TRBD1. Trimming at V came to 0 bases and at J to 1 base, leaving 1 base not matched to a gene. The CDR3 sequence is 15 residues long. Germline V gives CDR1 SGHRS, CDR2 YFSETQ. CDR3 residues: CASSLGGQSNQPQHF. The CDR3 DNA reads TGCGCCAGCAGCTTGGGGGGACAGAGCAATCAGCCCCAGCATTTT.

Only a few counts were recorded for this clone. V is TRBV28 and J is TRBJ2-5, with D perhaps TRBD1 (7 bases). The V end lost 8 bases, the J end lost 4 bases, and 11 bases lay between the germline ends. Germline V lookup: CDR1 MDHEN, CDR2 SYDVKM. The CDR3 is made up of 12 amino acids. The CDR3 DNA follows: TGTGCCAGCGGCCAGGGGGGAGAGACCCAGTACTTC. This gives the protein CASGQGGETQYF.

The gene calls are TRBV7-9 and TRBJ2-7, with D possibly being TRBD2 (5 bases). V gave up 1 base and J gave up 0 bases, with 16 bases separating them. Germline lookup yields CDR1 SEHNR and CDR2 FQNEAQ (reference sequence). The CDR3 contains 17 residues. The CDR3 reads CASSLEERPTSSYEQYF. CDR3 in DNA: TGTGCCAGCAGCTTAGAAGAGCGGCCAACGAGCTCCTACGAGCAGTACTTC.

This clone was picked up a small number of times. This sequence joins TRBV6-5 and TRBJ2-5; 9 bases agree with TRBD1. CDR3 length: 15 amino acids. The germline V gene has CDR1 MNHEY and CDR2 SVGAGI. Trimming cost V 6 bases and J 2 bases; bases outside gene matches: 7. The CDR3 loop is CASSQGTGWQETQYF. Here the CDR3 DNA reads TGTGCCAGCAGCCAAGGGACAGGGTGGCAAGAGACCCAGTACTTC.

This clone was observed once. The chain employs TRBV5-6 and TRBJ2-7; 9 bases are a match to TRBD1. The CDR3 has 15 amino acids. V was clipped by 3 bases and J by 2 bases; unmatched bases: 6. Germline lookup yields CDR1 SGHDT and CDR2 YYEEEE. Here the CDR3 reads CASSSRQGDPYEQYF. The CDR3 DNA sequence: TGTGCCAGCAGCTCGCGACAGGGGGACCCCTACGAGCAGTACTTC.

The chain combines TRBV19 with TRBJ2-2; D is possibly TRBD2 (5 bases). The V and J ends lost 6 bases and 4 bases respectively, with 12 bases between them. The length of the CDR3 is 14 residues. Looked up from germline, CDR1 is LNHDA and CDR2 is SQIVND (reference sequence). The CDR3 bases are TGTGCCAGTAGACAGAGTGGAGGCACCGGGGAGCTGTTTTTT. This encodes CASRQSGGTGELFF. Complete variable domain (other parts from reference TRBV19 and TRBJ2-2): DGGITQSPKYLFRKEGQNVTLSCEQNLNHDAMYWYRQDPGQGLRLIYYSQIVNDFQKGDIAEGYSVSREKKESFPLTVTSAQKNPTAFYLCASRQSGGTGELFFGEGSRLTVL.

The CDR3 spells CASSYQGSPDTQYF. The CDR3, as DNA: TGTGCCAGCAGCTACCAGGGGTCCCCAGATACGCAGTATTTT. This chain links TRBV7-3 with TRBJ2-3; a weak D match, TRBD1 (6 bases). This CDR3 spans 14 amino acids. Trimming shortened V by 4 bases and J by 4 bases, and 12 bases separated the two germline ends. Germline V lookup: CDR1 SGHTA, CDR2 FQGTGA.

DNA of the CDR3: TGTGCCAGCAGCCGCGGGGAAAATCAGCCCCAGCATTTT. It is translated as CASSRGENQPQHF. This sequence joins TRBV7-3 and TRBJ1-5; unclear D gene. This CDR3 is built from 13 residues. V was trimmed by 5 bases and J by 4 bases, leaving 9 bases between them. Germline V gene sequence: CDR1 SGHTA, CDR2 FQGTGA.

CDR3 in DNA: TGTGCCAGCAGTTACGGGGCACAGTCCTACGAGCAGTACTTC. Translated, it gives CASSYGAQSYEQYF. The V gene is TRBV6-6, the J gene TRBJ2-5; possible D gene TRBD1, 5 bases. The DNA end lines up better with TRBJ2-7; the J call may be wrong. The CDR3 sequence is 14 residues long. Germline CDR1 and CDR2: MNHNY and SVGAGI (reference sequence).

As regards this clone: A far larger clone is just one base off, so this is likely a read error. Other DNA sequences within the sample encode an identical CDR3. The V call is TRBV4-1, the J call TRBJ2-3; perhaps TRBD2 as D (5 bases). The germline V gene has CDR1 MGHRA and CDR2 YSYEKL. The CDR3 has 15 amino acids. V lost 3 bases and J lost 2, with 12 bases in between. The DNA of the CDR3 is TGCGCCAGCAGCCAGAGGGAAGGGCCCACAGATACGCAGTATTTT. Translation gives CASSQREGPTDTQYF.

Remarks on this clone: Other DNA variants within this sample encode the same CDR3. The chain carries TRBV5-8 and TRBJ1-2, with a possible D match to TRBD1 (6 bases). Deletions cut 2 bases from V and 8 bases from J, with 22 bases between. The CDR3 has 16 amino acids. In germline, CDR1 is SGHTS, CDR2 YDEGEE. The CDR3 reads CASSLSTGGSFLGYTF. In nucleotides, the CDR3 is TGTGCCAGCAGCTTATCGACGGGGGGCTCATTCCTCGGCTACACCTTC.

The rearrangement uses TRBV9 and TRBJ2-1; the match to TRBD2 covers 8 bases. The junction had 14 bases not matched to a gene; V was cut back by 4 bases and J by 5 bases. This CDR3 contains 17 residues. CDR1 and CDR2 (germline): SGDLS, YYNGEE. The CDR3 region has the DNA TGTGCCAGCAGCCTCTCCGGGGGGGCAGTTAACCACAATGAGCAGTTCTTC. This translates into CASSLSGGAVNHNEQFF.